This T cell receptor beta chain came from a study of cytomegalovirus exposure and HLA in healthy donors. About the study: There were around 390 genotyped donors. Of these, about 81% fell in the genetic ancestry cluster associated with self-reported Caucasian donors. Study-level results: It was reported in a later analysis that an Asian-associated ancestry cluster showed fewer N-insertions than the approximately 700-donor mean.

A remark on this clone: What it binds is not known.

The primer mix had 60 Vbeta and 13 Jbeta primers. Measured with immunoSEQ multiplex PCR; TCRdb has only the in-frame clones, and not every one. Of approximately 100,000 clones listed, around three quarters are singletons. V was shortened by 2 bases and J by 4 bases, with 11 bases between the two germline ends. This CDR3 is 14 amino acids long. Germline V gene data show CDR1 as SNHLY and CDR2 as FYNNEI. Sequenced input: PBMCs. The sequence was collected from a woman in her forties in good health and CMV-seronegative. The chain couples TRBV2 to TRBJ2-5, with D maybe TRBD1 (5 bases). The CDR3 coding sequence is TGTGCCAGCAGTGAAAGCAGGGTGGGAGAGACCCAGTACTTC. It translates to CASSESRVGETQYF.